This entry is about one T cell receptor (beta chain). The source of the sample is a study of T cell changes during pregnancy in multiple sclerosis. Germline CDR1 and CDR2: PRHDT and FYEKMQ (reference sequence). Trimming left V 5 bases short and J 6 bases short, with 19 bases between. The CDR3 consists of 15 residues. Clones were sequenced by immunoSEQ multiplex PCR, and TCRdb holds only the in-frame ones, with some missing. This sample carries 45,000 or so clones, about 91% of them seen once, and the ten largest clones take roughly 3%. V and J are TRBV13 and TRBJ1-1; D is uncertain. This clonotype originated in a female donor with multiple sclerosis, enrolled in a pregnancy study. Sequenced here: CD8+ T cells from peripheral blood mononuclear cells, sampled in the second trimester of pregnancy. The CDR3 loop reads CASSPWAGTSAEAFF. The DNA for the CDR3 is TGTGCCAGCAGCCCCTGGGCGGGTACCTCGGCTGAAGCTTTCTTT.